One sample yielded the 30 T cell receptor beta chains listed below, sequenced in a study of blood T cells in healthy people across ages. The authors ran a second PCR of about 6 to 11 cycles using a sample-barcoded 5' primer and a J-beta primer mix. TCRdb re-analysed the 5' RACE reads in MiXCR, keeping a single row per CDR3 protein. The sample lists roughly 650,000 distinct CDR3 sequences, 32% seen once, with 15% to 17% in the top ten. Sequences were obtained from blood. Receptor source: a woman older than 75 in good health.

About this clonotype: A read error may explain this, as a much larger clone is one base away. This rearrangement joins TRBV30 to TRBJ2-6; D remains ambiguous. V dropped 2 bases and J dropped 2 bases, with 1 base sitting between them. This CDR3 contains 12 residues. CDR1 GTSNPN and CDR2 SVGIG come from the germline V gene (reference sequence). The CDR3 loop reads CAWSTGANVLTF. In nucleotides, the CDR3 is TGTGCCTGGAGTACTGGGGCCAACGTCCTGACTTTC.

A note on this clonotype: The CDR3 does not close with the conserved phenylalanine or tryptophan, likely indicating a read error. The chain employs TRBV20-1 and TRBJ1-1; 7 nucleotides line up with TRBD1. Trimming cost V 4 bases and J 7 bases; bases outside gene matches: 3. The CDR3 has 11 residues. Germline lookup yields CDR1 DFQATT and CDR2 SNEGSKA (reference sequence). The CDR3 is CSAMDRFEAFL. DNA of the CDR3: TGCAGTGCTATGGACAGGTTTGAAGCTTTCCTT.

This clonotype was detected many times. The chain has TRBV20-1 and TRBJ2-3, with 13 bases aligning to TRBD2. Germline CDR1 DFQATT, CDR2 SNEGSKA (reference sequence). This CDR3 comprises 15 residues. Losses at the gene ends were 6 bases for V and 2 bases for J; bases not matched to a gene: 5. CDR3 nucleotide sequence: TGCAGTGCCGAGGGACTAGCGGGGTTCACAGATACGCAGTATTTT. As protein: CSAEGLAGFTDTQYF.

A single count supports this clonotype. CDR3 protein: CSARDLHRDRDNEQFF. CDR3 nucleotide sequence: TGCAGTGCTAGAGATTTGCATCGGGACAGGGACAATGAGCAGTTCTTC. The chain combines TRBV20-1 with TRBJ2-1, with 9 bases matching TRBD1. Germline CDR1 reads DFQATT; CDR2 reads SNEGSKA (reference sequence). V trimming: 0 bases; J trimming: 5 bases; junction bases outside the gene matches: 8. The CDR3 is 16 amino acids.

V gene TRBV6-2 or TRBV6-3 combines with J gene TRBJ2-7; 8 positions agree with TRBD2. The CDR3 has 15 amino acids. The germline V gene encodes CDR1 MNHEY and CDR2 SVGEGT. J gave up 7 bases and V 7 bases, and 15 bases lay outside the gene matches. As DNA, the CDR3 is TGTGCCAGCAACCGCGGGGGGCGCTCCTACAATGAGCAGTACTTC. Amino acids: CASNRGGRSYNEQYF.

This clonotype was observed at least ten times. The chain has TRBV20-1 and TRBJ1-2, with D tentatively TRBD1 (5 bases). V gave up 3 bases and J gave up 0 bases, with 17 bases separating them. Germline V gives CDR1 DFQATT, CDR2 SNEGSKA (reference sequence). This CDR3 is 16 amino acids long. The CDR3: CSASGGNRRSNYGYTF. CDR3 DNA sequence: TGCAGTGCTAGTGGGGGTAACCGGCGGTCTAACTATGGCTACACCTTC.

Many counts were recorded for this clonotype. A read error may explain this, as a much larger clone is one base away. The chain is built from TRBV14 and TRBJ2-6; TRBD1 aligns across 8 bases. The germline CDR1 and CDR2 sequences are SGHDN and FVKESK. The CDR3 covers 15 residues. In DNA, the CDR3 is TGTGCCAGCTCGTGGACAGGGTCTGGGGCCAACGTCCGGACTTTC. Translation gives CASSWTGSGANVRTF.

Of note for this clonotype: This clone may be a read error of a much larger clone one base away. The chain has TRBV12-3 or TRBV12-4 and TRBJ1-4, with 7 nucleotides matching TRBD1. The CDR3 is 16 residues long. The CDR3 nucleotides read TGTGCCAGCAGTTTAAATCGGGCAGGGGGGGAGGAAAAACGGTTTTTT. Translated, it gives CASSLNRAGGEEKRFF.

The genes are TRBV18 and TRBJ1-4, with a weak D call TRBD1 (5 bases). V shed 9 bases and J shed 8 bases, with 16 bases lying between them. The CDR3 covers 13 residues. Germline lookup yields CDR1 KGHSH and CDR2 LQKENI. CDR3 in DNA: TGTGCCAGTGGGACTGGGGCCGACGAAAAACTGTTTTTT. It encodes CASGTGADEKLFF.

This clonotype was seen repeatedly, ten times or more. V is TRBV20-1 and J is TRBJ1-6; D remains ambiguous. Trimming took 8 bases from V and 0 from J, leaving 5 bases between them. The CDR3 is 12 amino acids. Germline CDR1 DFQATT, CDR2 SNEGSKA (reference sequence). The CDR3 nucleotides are TGCAGTACCCTCTCCTATAATTCACCCCTCCACTTT. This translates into CSTLSYNSPLHF.

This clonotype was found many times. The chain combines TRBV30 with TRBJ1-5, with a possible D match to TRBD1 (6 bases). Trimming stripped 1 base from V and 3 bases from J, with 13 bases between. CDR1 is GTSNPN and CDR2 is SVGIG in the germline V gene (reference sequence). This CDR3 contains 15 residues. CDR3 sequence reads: CAWSEQGVPNQPQHF. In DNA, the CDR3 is TGTGCCTGGAGTGAACAGGGAGTCCCCAATCAGCCCCAGCATTTT. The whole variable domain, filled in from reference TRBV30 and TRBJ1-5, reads SQTIHQWPATLVQPVGSPLSLECTVEGTSNPNLYWYRQAAGRGLQLLFYSVGIGQISSEVPQNLSASRPQDRQFILSSKKLLLSDSGFYLCAWSEQGVPNQPQHFGDGTRLSIL.

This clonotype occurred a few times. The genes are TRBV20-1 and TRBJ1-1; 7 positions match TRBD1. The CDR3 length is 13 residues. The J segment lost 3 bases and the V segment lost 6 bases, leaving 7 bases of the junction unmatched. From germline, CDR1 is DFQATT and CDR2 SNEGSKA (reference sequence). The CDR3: CSASKTGYTEAFF. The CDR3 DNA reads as TGCAGTGCCTCTAAGACAGGGTACACTGAAGCTTTCTTT.

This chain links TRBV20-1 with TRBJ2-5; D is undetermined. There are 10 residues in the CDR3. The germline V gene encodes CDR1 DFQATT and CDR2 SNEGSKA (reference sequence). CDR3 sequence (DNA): TGCGCTGCATGGTCAGAGACCCAGTACTTC. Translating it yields CAAWSETQYF.

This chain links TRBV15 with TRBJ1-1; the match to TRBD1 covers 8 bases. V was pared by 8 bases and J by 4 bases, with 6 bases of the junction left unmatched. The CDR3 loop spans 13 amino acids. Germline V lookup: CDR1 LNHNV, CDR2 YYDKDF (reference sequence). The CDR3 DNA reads TGTGCCACCGCCGAGACAGGGGCCACTGAAGCTTTCTTT. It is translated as CATAETGATEAFF.

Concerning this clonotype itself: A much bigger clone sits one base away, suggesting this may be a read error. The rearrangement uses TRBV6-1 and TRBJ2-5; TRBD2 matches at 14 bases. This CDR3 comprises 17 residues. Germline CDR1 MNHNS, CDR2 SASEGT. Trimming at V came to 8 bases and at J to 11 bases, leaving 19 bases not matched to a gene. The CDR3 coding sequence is TGTGCCAGCTCCGGGACTAGCGGGGGCATTATTCACGATGAGCAGTACTTC. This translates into CASSGTSGGIIHDEQYF.

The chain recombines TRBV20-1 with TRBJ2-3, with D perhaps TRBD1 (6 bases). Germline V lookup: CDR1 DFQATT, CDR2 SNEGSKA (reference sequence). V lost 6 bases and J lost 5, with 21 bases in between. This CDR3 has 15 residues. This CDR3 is CSAWSGTSIKDTQYF. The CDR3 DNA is TGCAGTGCGTGGTCCGGGACATCCATCAAAGATACGCAGTATTTT.

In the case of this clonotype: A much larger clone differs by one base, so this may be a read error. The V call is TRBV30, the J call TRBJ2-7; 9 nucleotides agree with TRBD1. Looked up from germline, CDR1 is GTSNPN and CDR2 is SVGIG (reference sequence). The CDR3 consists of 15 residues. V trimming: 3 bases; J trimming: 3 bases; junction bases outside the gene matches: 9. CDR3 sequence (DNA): TGTGCCTGGAGCCACCCGGGACAGGGTATCTACGAGCAGTACTTC. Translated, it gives CAWSHPGQGIYEQYF.

For the CDR3, the DNA is TGTGCCAGCAGTCTCTGGGGGGATGGCTACACCTTC. The encoded protein is CASSLWGDGYTF. The chain joins TRBV12-3 or TRBV12-4 to TRBJ1-2; D is perhaps TRBD1 (5 bases). The CDR3 has 12 residues. The V gene lost 5 bases and the J gene lost 6 bases, with 10 bases spanning the gap.

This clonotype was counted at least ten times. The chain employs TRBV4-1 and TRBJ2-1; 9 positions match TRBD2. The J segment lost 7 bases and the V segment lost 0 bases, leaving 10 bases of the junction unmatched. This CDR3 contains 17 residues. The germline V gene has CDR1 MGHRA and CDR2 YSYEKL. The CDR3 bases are TGCGCCAGCAGCCAAGATCTTGCGGGACTAGCTACTAATGAGCAGTTCTTC. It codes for CASSQDLAGLATNEQFF.

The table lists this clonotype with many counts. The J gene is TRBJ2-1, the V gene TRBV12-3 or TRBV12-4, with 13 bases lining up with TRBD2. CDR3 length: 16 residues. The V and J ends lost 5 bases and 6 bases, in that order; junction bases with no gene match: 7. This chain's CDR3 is CASSLPGLAGINEQFF. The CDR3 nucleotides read TGTGCCAGCAGTCTACCGGGACTAGCGGGGATCAATGAGCAGTTCTTC.

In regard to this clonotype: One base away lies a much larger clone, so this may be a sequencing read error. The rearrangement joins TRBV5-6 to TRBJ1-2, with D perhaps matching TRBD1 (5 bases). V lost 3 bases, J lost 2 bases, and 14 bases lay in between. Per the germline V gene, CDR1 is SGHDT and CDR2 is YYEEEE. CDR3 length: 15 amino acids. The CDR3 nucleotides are TGTGCCAGCAGCTGGGGCAGGGAACTGAACTATGGCTACACCTTC. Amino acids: CASSWGRELNYGYTF.

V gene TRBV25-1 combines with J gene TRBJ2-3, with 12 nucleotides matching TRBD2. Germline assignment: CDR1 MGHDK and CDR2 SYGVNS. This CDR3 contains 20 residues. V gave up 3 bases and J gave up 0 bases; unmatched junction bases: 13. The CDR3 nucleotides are TGTGCCAGCAGTGATTTGACTAGCGGGGGTTACTACTCTAGCACAGATACGCAGTATTTT. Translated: CASSDLTSGGYYSSTDTQYF.

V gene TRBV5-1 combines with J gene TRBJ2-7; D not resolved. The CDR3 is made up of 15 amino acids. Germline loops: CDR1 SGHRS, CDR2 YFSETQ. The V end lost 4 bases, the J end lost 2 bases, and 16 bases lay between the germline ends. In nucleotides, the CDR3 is TGCGCCAGCAGCCCGGAGTTGACGGCCCCCTACGAGCAGTACTTC. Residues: CASSPELTAPYEQYF.

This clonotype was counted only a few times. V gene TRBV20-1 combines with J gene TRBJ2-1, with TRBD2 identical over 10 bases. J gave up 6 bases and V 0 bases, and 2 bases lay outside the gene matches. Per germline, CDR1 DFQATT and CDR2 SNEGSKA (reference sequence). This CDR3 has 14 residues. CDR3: CSARDGTSVNEQFF. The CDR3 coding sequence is TGCAGTGCTAGAGACGGGACTAGCGTCAATGAGCAGTTCTTC.

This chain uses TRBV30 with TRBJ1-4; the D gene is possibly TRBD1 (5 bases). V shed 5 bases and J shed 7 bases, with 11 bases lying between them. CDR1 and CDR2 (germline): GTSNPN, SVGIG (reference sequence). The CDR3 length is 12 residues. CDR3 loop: CAWGATGEKLFF. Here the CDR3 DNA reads TGTGCCTGGGGGGCGACCGGTGAAAAACTGTTTTTT. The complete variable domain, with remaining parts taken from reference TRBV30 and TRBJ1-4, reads SQTIHQWPATLVQPVGSPLSLECTVEGTSNPNLYWYRQAAGRGLQLLFYSVGIGQISSEVPQNLSASRPQDRQFILSSKKLLLSDSGFYLCAWGATGEKLFFGSGTQLSVL.

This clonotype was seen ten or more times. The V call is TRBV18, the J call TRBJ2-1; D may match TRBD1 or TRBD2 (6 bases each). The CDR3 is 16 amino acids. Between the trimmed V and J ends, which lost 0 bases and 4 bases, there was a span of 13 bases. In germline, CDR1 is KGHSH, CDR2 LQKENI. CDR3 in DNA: TGTGCCAGCTCACCACCTCGAGGGGGGCTTTACAATGAGCAGTTCTTC. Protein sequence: CASSPPRGGLYNEQFF.

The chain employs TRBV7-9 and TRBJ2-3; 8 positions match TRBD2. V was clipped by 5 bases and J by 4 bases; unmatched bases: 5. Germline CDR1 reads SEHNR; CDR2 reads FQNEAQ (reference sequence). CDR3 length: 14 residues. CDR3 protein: CASSPTGGSDTQYF. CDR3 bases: TGTGCCAGCAGCCCAACGGGGGGGTCAGATACGCAGTATTTT.

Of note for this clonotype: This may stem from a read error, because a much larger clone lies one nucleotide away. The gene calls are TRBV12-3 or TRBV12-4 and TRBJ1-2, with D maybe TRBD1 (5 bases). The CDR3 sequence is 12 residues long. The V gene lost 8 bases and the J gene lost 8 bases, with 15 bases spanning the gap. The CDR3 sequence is CASPSGTVGYTF. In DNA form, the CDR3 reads TGTGCCAGCCCCTCCGGGACGGTAGGCTACACCTTC.

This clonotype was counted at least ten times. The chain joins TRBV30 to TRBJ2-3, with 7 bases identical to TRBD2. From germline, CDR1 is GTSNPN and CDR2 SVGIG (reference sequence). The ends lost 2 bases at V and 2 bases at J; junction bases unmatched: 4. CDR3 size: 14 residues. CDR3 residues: CAWSSGTHTDTQYF. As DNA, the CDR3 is TGTGCCTGGAGTAGCGGGACTCACACAGATACGCAGTATTTT.

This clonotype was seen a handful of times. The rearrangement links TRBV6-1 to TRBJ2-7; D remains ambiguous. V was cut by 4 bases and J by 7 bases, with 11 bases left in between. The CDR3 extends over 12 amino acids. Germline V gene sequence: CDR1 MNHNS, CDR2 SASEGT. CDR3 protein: CASSGSSQEQYF. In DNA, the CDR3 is TGTGCCAGCAGTGGCTCCTCCCAAGAGCAGTACTTC.